What follows are 6 T cell receptor beta chains derived from one specimen sequenced in a study of cytomegalovirus exposure and HLA in healthy donors. The PCR used 60 Vbeta and 13 Jbeta primers. The assay was immunoSEQ multiplex PCR, and TCRdb's table has in-frame clones only and misses some. Of 150,000 to 200,000 clones detected, roughly 80% appear once; the ten largest clones hold around 4.3%. Input material: PBMCs. These receptors were obtained from a man aged 50-60 years in good health and CMV-seropositive.

The chain couples TRBV6-5 to TRBJ2-2, with D perhaps matching TRBD2 (6 bases). V was trimmed by 8 bases and J by 3 bases, leaving 13 bases between them. Per the germline V gene, CDR1 is MNHEY and CDR2 is SVGAGI. CDR3 length: 14 residues. The CDR3 region is CASGGSEYTGELFF. CDR3 coding DNA: TGTGCCAGCGGGGGGTCAGAATACACCGGGGAGCTGTTTTTT.

The chain carries TRBV7-3 and TRBJ1-1; D remains unclear. The CDR3 totals 13 residues. Looked up from germline, CDR1 is SGHTA and CDR2 is FQGTGA. V lost 3 bases and J 8 bases, leaving 13 bases between the germline ends. This chain's CDR3 is CASSFGREREAFF. The CDR3 coding sequence is TGTGCCAGCAGCTTTGGCCGGGAGAGGGAAGCTTTCTTT. The full variable domain, with the rest looked up from reference TRBV7-3 and TRBJ1-1, is GAGVSQTPSNKVTEKGKYVELRCDPISGHTALYWYRQSLGQGPEFLIYFQGTGAADDSGLPNDRFFAVRPEGSVSTLKIQRTERGDSAVYLCASSFGREREAFFGQGTRLTVV.

This chain connects TRBV7-9 to TRBJ2-7; weak D call: TRBD2 (5 bases). Germline values: CDR1 SEHNR, CDR2 FQNEAQ (reference sequence). The CDR3 totals 12 residues. V was cut by 4 bases and J by 3 bases, with 7 bases left in between. DNA of the CDR3: TGTGCCAGCAGCTCGGACTTCTACGAGCAGTACTTC. Protein: CASSSDFYEQYF.

This clone was recorded a few times. CDR3 DNA: TGTGCCAGCTCACCTCCCCTAGCGGGGGAAGAGACCCAGTACTTC. This codes for CASSPPLAGEETQYF. The chain couples TRBV18 to TRBJ2-5, with 10 bases identical to TRBD2. The germline gives CDR1 KGHSH, CDR2 LQKENI. V shed 3 bases, J shed 3 bases, and the junction held 4 bases outside the gene matches. CDR3 length: 15 amino acids.

This clone turned up a few times. V usage is TRBV10-3 and J usage is TRBJ2-7; tentative D call: TRBD1 (5 bases). Looked up from germline, CDR1 is ENHRY and CDR2 is SYGVKD. V dropped 5 bases and J dropped 1 base, with 12 bases sitting between them. This CDR3 has 14 residues. The CDR3 sequence is CAISPRSGSYEQYF. The CDR3 DNA follows: TGTGCCATCAGTCCCCGGTCAGGGTCCTACGAGCAGTACTTC.

The chain is built from TRBV7-9 and TRBJ2-3; 8 bases fit TRBD2. Germline-derived CDR1 and CDR2 are SEHNR and FQNEAQ (reference sequence). V shed 4 bases, J shed 8 bases, and the junction held 17 bases outside the gene matches. The CDR3 extends over 17 amino acids. The CDR3 loop reads CASSSEGLVVFGGTQYF. In DNA, the CDR3 is TGTGCCAGCAGCTCAGAGGGACTAGTTGTTTTCGGGGGTACGCAGTATTTT.